These 26 T cell receptor beta chains share one sample of origin, sequenced in a study of regulatory T cells in long-lasting Graves disease. To make TCR beta libraries, researchers used iRepertoire HTBI primers and Arm-PCR of CDR3 regions. MiXCR, run by TCRdb on the multiplex PCR reads, gives a single entry per CDR3 protein. The repertoire consists of roughly 450,000 distinct CDR3 sequences, with less than 25% occurring once and the leading ten covering about an eighth. The time point denotes: persistent/refractory GD, antithyroid drugs over 5 years with positive TRAb. Scientists built the TCR library using RNA that was extracted from PBMCs. The input for sequencing was peripheral blood mononuclear cells (PBMCs), taken when the disease was refractory, from a patient treated with antithyroid drugs. These receptors were taken from a female donor with Graves disease.

The sample holds a few counts of this clonotype. This rearrangement joins TRBV20-1 to TRBJ2-7; TRBD1 might be the D (5 bases). Looked up from germline, CDR1 is DFQATT and CDR2 is SNEGSKA (reference sequence). Trimming stripped 3 bases from V and 3 bases from J, with 18 bases between. This CDR3 comprises 15 residues. This CDR3 is CSARIVYRSNYEQYF. CDR3 DNA: TGCAGTGCTAGGATCGTTTACAGGTCGAACTACGAGCAGTACTTC.

This clonotype was seen a few times. The rearrangement uses TRBV6-2 or TRBV6-3 and TRBJ2-1, with a tentative D call TRBD2 (6 bases). V was pared by 7 bases and J by 6 bases, with 16 bases between. The CDR3 runs 14 residues. Germline V gives CDR1 MNHEY, CDR2 SVGEGT. The DNA for the CDR3 is TGTGCCAGCACTGAGGTTGGCGGGGTCAATGAGCAGTTCTTC. This encodes CASTEVGGVNEQFF.

The chain uses TRBV6-1 and TRBJ1-3; D uncertain. The CDR3 contains 14 residues. The V and J ends lost 5 bases and 2 bases respectively, with 10 bases between them. Germline lookup yields CDR1 MNHNS and CDR2 SASEGT. CDR3 DNA: TGTGCCAGCAGTCAAGACATTGCTGGAAACACCATATATTTT. Amino acids: CASSQDIAGNTIYF.

The chain couples TRBV4-2 to TRBJ2-2, with D possibly TRBD2 on 7 matching bases. This CDR3 is built from 16 residues. V lost 4 bases, J lost 4 bases, and 16 bases lay in between. Germline CDR1 reads LGHNA; CDR2 reads YNFKEQ. Here the CDR3 reads CASSPSRGAITGELFF. The CDR3 DNA sequence: TGTGCCAGCAGCCCATCCCGGGGGGCGATCACCGGGGAGCTGTTTTTT.

V gene TRBV9 combines with J gene TRBJ2-5; D possibly uses TRBD1 or TRBD2 (5 bases each). The CDR3 is 16 residues long. V lost 0 bases, J lost 1 base, and 13 bases lay in between. CDR1 and CDR2 (germline): SGDLS, YYNGEE. The chain's CDR3 is CASSVGVGAAQETQYF. The CDR3 nucleotides read TGTGCCAGCAGCGTAGGGGTCGGGGCTGCCCAAGAGACCCAGTACTTC.

This clonotype was counted a few times. The rearrangement links TRBV19 to TRBJ2-2; D may match TRBD1 or TRBD2 (5 bases each). Trimming stripped 1 base from V and 7 bases from J, with 10 bases between. The CDR3 consists of 14 residues. Germline CDR1 and CDR2: LNHDA and SQIVND (reference sequence). The CDR3 loop reads CASSIVGTIGELFF. Written as DNA, the CDR3 is TGTGCCAGTAGTATAGTGGGGACCATCGGGGAGCTGTTTTTT.

The rearrangement joins TRBV20-1 to TRBJ1-5; D may be TRBD1 (5 bases). V shed 2 bases and J shed 0 bases, with 11 bases lying between them. Germline-derived CDR1 and CDR2 are DFQATT and SNEGSKA (reference sequence). This CDR3 is 15 amino acids long. The CDR3 DNA sequence: TGCAGTGCTAGACCGAAGGGGCTTAGCAATCAGCCCCAGCATTTT. This codes for CSARPKGLSNQPQHF.

V usage is TRBV14 and J usage is TRBJ1-2; D gene uncertain. Germline V gene lookup returns CDR1 SGHDN and CDR2 FVKESK. The CDR3 consists of 14 residues. The V end was cut by 0 bases, the J end by 4 bases, with 9 bases between. This CDR3 is CASSQDRGAYGYTF. CDR3 DNA sequence: TGTGCCAGCAGCCAAGATCGGGGAGCCTATGGCTACACCTTC.

There are a few counts of this clonotype. The chain joins TRBV6-1 to TRBJ1-4, with D maybe TRBD1 (5 bases). CDR3 length equals 13 residues. V lost 11 bases to trimming and J lost 0 bases, with 10 bases between them. The germline V gene encodes CDR1 MNHNS and CDR2 SASEGT. Written as DNA, the CDR3 is TGTGCCGCAGGGACCGCAACTAATGAAAAACTGTTTTTT. This encodes CAAGTATNEKLFF.

This clonotype was recorded many times. The V call is TRBV12-3 or TRBV12-4, the J call TRBJ1-1; 8 positions match TRBD1. This CDR3 is 16 amino acids long. With V trimmed by 3 bases and J by 1 base, 7 bases remained unmatched. CDR3 nucleotide sequence: TGTGCCAGCAGTTTCGGACAGGGTCTAGGGAACACTGAAGCTTTCTTT. It translates to CASSFGQGLGNTEAFF.

The table lists this clonotype with many counts. V is TRBV7-3 and J is TRBJ2-5; 9 bases align to TRBD2. The CDR3 has 16 residues. Germline values: CDR1 SGHTA, CDR2 FQGTGA. Trimming cost V 0 bases and J 4 bases; bases outside gene matches: 6. The CDR3 protein is CASSLTGLAGSETQYF. In DNA form, the CDR3 reads TGTGCCAGCAGCTTAACTGGCCTAGCGGGATCAGAGACCCAGTACTTC.

The chain is built from TRBV11-2 and TRBJ2-6; D is possibly TRBD1 (6 bases). Deletions cut 2 bases from V and 0 bases from J, with 11 bases between. In germline, CDR1 is SGHAT, CDR2 FQNNGV. The CDR3 covers 17 residues. The CDR3 nucleotides read TGTGCCAGCAGCTTAATGAGAGGGGGCTCTGGGGCCAACGTCCTGACTTTC. Amino acid sequence: CASSLMRGGSGANVLTF.

CDR3 region: CASSLAIQMNTEAFF. The CDR3 coding sequence is TGCGCCAGCAGCTTGGCCATTCAAATGAACACTGAAGCTTTCTTT. The chain carries TRBV5-1 and TRBJ1-1; D not resolved. V was pared by 0 bases and J by 0 bases, with 9 bases between. Per germline, CDR1 SGHRS and CDR2 YFSETQ. The CDR3 sequence is 15 residues long.

CDR3 in DNA: TGTGCCAGCCGCCTGGGGAATCAGCCCCAGCATTTT. As protein: CASRLGNQPQHF. This chain uses TRBV14 with TRBJ1-5; no clear D. Germline V gene sequence: CDR1 SGHDN, CDR2 FVKESK. Trimming cost V 8 bases and J 4 bases, with 9 bases left between them. This CDR3 is built from 12 residues.

The J gene is TRBJ1-2, the V gene TRBV30, with 7 positions matching TRBD1. V was clipped by 4 bases and J by 6 bases; unmatched bases: 8. CDR1 and CDR2 (germline): GTSNPN, SVGIG (reference sequence). The CDR3 is 13 residues long. CDR3 residues: CAWIGGLFHGYTF. The CDR3, as DNA: TGTGCCTGGATAGGGGGCCTCTTTCATGGCTACACCTTC.

The rearrangement joins TRBV12-3 or TRBV12-4 to TRBJ1-6; no firm D call. Trimming removed 7 bases at V and 9 bases at J, with 16 bases between. The CDR3 has 14 residues. This CDR3 reads CASTLGPRGSPLHF. CDR3 coding DNA: TGTGCCAGCACCCTAGGGCCTAGAGGTTCACCCCTCCACTTT.

This clonotype appeared many times. For the CDR3, the DNA is TGTGCTAGAGGACAGGGTGGATCCTACAATGAGCAGTTCTTC. Translation: CARGQGGSYNEQFF. The chain joins TRBV2 to TRBJ2-1; 8 positions match TRBD1. CDR1 is SNHLY, CDR2 FYNNEI, per germline. The CDR3 consists of 14 residues.

This clonotype was seen ten or more times. This chain joins TRBV19 and TRBJ1-1, with D unclear. V was pared by 6 bases and J by 2 bases, with 16 bases between. CDR1 is LNHDA and CDR2 is SQIVND in the germline V gene (reference sequence). The CDR3 consists of 15 residues. CDR3 sequence (DNA): TGTGCCAGTAGGGAACCCGGCGGAGCAAACACTGAAGCTTTCTTT. As protein: CASREPGGANTEAFF.

This clonotype was detected many times. The chain uses TRBV12-3 or TRBV12-4 and TRBJ1-1; D not resolved. The CDR3 has 15 amino acids. Trimming stripped 1 base from V and 1 base from J, with 10 bases between. The CDR3 region is CASSLDVGQNTEAFF. The CDR3 DNA follows: TGTGCCAGCAGTTTAGATGTGGGTCAGAACACTGAAGCTTTCTTT.

This clonotype was detected many times. The chain joins TRBV3-1 to TRBJ1-1; D is ambiguous. The CDR3 has 13 residues. In germline, CDR1 is LGHDT, CDR2 YNNKEL (reference sequence). V was shortened by 1 base and J by 4 bases, with 7 bases between the two germline ends. CDR3 coding DNA: TGTGCCAGCAGCCAAGGAGTTATCACTGAAGCTTTCTTT. Its protein is CASSQGVITEAFF.

The table lists this clonotype with a few counts. This rearrangement joins TRBV6-1 to TRBJ1-3; the D gene is possibly TRBD1 (6 bases). Germline V gene lookup returns CDR1 MNHNS and CDR2 SASEGT. The CDR3 length is 15 residues. V was shortened by 3 bases and J by 2 bases, with 11 bases between the two germline ends. CDR3 protein: CASSEGTNTGNTIYF. Written as DNA, the CDR3 is TGTGCCAGCAGTGAGGGGACAAACACTGGAAACACCATATATTTT.

This clonotype appeared once. A read error may explain this, as a much larger clone is one base away. The chain carries TRBV7-2 and TRBJ2-4, with TRBD1 matching 9 bases. J lost 9 bases, V lost 0 bases, and 12 bases had no gene match. This CDR3 has 17 amino acids. Germline V CDR1 and CDR2: SGHTA, FQGNSA. The CDR3 here is CTSSLASRDRERGIQYF. DNA of the CDR3: TGTACCAGCAGCTTAGCCTCCAGGGACAGGGAAAGGGGCATTCAGTACTTC.

This clonotype was seen only a few times. The CDR3 nucleotides are TGTGCCAGCAGCTTAGCAACAGGAGGCAATCAGCCCCAGCATTTT. Translating gives CASSLATGGNQPQHF. This sequence joins TRBV7-6 and TRBJ1-5, with TRBD1 as a possible D gene (5 bases). The germline V gene encodes CDR1 SGHVS and CDR2 FNYEAQ. V lost 0 bases, J lost 2 bases, and 8 bases lay in between. The CDR3 consists of 15 residues.

V is TRBV19 and J is TRBJ2-7, with TRBD1 matching over 7 bases. CDR1 is LNHDA and CDR2 is SQIVND in the germline V gene (reference sequence). The CDR3 spans 15 residues. Trimming at V came to 3 bases and at J to 4 bases, leaving 9 bases not matched to a gene. CDR3 in DNA: TGTGCCAGTAGTATTCGCCCTGGGACAGAATACGAGCAGTACTTC. It yields the protein CASSIRPGTEYEQYF.

This clonotype showed up many times. This sequence joins TRBV20-1 and TRBJ2-7, with a tentative D call TRBD2 (6 bases). CDR3 length: 13 amino acids. The germline gives CDR1 DFQATT, CDR2 SNEGSKA (reference sequence). V lost 3 bases and J 6 bases, leaving 15 bases between the germline ends. The CDR3 region is CSASVGSGLEQYF. CDR3 coding DNA: TGCAGTGCTAGTGTCGGGAGTGGGCTCGAGCAGTACTTC.

This clonotype was seen a few times. The chain carries TRBV7-2 and TRBJ2-5, with no clear D. The germline V gene encodes CDR1 SGHTA and CDR2 FQGNSA. The CDR3 loop spans 14 amino acids. The V and J ends lost 6 bases and 2 bases respectively, with 13 bases between them. CDR3 bases: TGTGCCAGCAGTGCGGAGCCGCTACAAGAGACCCAGTACTTC. Translation gives CASSAEPLQETQYF.